This T cell receptor (beta chain) emerged from a study of blood T cell repertoires in COVID-19. Whole-study context: Material from acute and convalescent COVID-19 was sourced from the United States, Italy and Spain.

The CDR3 sequence is 14 residues long. Germline V CDR1 and CDR2: LNHNV, YYDKDF (reference sequence). The germline V and J ends were trimmed by 2 bases and 7 bases, with 12 bases remaining between them. In the original analysis: From reference gene primer amplification, estimates of nucleated cell counts were derived. Using immunoSEQ multiplex PCR, the repertoire was profiled, and TCRdb retains in-frame clones only, with some absent. V, J and clone size derive from that table, while D and trimming were established from the DNA sequence. The sample lists 250,000 or so clones, roughly 86% occurring once.

V usage is TRBV15 and J usage is TRBJ1-5, with unresolved D. Sequencing used PBMCs or T cells enriched from blood (not recorded which). This TCR was sampled from a woman aged 50 to 60 who had recovered from COVID-19. In nucleotides, the CDR3 is TGTGCCACCAGCAGACCTTTTAGCGGGCAGCCCCAGCATTTT. This translates into CATSRPFSGQPQHF.